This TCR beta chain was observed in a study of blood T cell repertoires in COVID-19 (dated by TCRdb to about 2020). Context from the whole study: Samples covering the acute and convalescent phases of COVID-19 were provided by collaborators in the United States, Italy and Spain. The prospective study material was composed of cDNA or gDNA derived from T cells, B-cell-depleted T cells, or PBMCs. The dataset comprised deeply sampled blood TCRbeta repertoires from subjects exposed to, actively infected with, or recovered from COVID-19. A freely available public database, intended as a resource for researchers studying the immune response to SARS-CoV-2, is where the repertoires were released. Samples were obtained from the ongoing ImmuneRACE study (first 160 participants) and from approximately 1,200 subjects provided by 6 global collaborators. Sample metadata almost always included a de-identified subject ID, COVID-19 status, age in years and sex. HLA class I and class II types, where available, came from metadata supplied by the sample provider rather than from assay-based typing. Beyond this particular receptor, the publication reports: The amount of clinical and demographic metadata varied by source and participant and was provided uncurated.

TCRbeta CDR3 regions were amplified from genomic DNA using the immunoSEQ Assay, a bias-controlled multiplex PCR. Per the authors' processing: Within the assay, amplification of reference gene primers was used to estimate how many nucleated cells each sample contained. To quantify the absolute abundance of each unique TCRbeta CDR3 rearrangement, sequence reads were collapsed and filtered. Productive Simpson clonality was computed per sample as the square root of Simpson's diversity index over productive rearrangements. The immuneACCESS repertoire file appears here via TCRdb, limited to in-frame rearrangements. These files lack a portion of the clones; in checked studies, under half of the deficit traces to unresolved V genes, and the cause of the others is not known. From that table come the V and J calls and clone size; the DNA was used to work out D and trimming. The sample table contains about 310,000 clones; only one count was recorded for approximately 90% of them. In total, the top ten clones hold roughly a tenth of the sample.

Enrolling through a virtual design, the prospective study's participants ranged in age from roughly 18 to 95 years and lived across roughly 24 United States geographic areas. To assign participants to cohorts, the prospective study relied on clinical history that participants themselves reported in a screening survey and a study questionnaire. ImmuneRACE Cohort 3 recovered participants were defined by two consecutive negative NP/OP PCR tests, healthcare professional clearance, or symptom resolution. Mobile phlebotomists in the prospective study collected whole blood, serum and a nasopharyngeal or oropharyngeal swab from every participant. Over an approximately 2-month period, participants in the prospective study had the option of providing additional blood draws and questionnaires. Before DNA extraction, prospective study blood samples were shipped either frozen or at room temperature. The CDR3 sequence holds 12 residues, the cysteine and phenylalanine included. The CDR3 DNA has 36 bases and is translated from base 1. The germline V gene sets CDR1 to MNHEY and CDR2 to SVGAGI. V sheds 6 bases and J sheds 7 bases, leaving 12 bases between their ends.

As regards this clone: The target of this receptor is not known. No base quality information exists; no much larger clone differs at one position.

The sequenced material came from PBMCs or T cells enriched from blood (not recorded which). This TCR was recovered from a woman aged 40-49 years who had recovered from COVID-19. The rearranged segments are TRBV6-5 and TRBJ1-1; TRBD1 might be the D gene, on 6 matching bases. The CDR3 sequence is CASRRDNREAFF. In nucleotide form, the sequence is TGTGCCAGCAGACGGGACAACCGTGAAGCTTTCTTT.